These 24 T cell receptor beta chains originate from one sample sequenced in a study of neurological immune-mediated disorders. Via MiXCR, TCRdb re-called the 5' RACE reads, giving one row per CDR3 protein. Of some 21,000 distinct CDR3 sequences listed, 15% are singletons. The sample taken for sequencing was PBMCs. The receptors here all came from a female donor with HTLV-1-associated myelopathy (HAM/TSP).

This clonotype was picked up many times. The V gene is TRBV7-9, the J gene TRBJ1-5, with D maybe TRBD1 (6 bases). The CDR3 runs 15 residues. The V end lost 5 bases, the J end lost 4 bases, and 15 bases lay between the germline ends. Germline V CDR1 and CDR2: SEHNR, FQNEAQ (reference sequence). CDR3 sequence: CASSPPGALNQPQHF. As DNA, the CDR3 is TGTGCCAGCAGCCCCCCAGGGGCCCTTAATCAGCCCCAGCATTTT.

V usage is TRBV15 and J usage is TRBJ2-5; maybe TRBD2 (6 bases). V was trimmed by 5 bases and J by 2 bases, leaving 9 bases between them. Germline CDR1 and CDR2: LNHNV and YYDKDF (reference sequence). This CDR3 is built from 13 residues. The DNA of the CDR3 is TGTGCCACCAGCTCAGCGGGTCAAGAGACCCAGTACTTC. Protein sequence: CATSSAGQETQYF.

This clonotype has at least ten counts. V gene TRBV20-1 combines with J gene TRBJ2-3; D perhaps matches TRBD2 (6 bases). Germline V lookup: CDR1 DFQATT, CDR2 SNEGSKA (reference sequence). V lost 2 bases and J lost 7, with 16 bases in between. CDR3 length equals 14 residues. CDR3 amino acids: CSARFSQGGNTQYF. For the CDR3, the DNA is TGCAGTGCTAGATTTTCTCAGGGCGGGAATACGCAGTATTTT.

The chain couples TRBV11-3 to TRBJ2-3, with D unresolved. Germline CDR1 reads SGHNT; CDR2 reads YENEEA. CDR3 size: 15 residues. Trimming cost V 5 bases and J 2 bases, with 14 bases left between them. This CDR3 is CASSTGYFNTDTQYF. DNA for the CDR3: TGTGCCAGCAGCACTGGGTATTTCAACACAGATACGCAGTATTTT. The full variable domain, rest sourced from reference TRBV11-3 and TRBJ2-3, is EAGVVQSPRYKIIEKKQPVAFWCNPISGHNTLYWYLQNLGQGPELLIRYENEEAVDDSQLPKDRFSAERLKGVDSTLKIQPAELGDSAVYLCASSTGYFNTDTQYFGPGTRLTVL.

This clonotype was observed at least ten times. CDR3 amino acids: CASSTTVNYGYTF. Here the CDR3 DNA reads TGTGCCAGCAGTACGACGGTTAACTATGGCTACACCTTC. The chain carries TRBV27 and TRBJ1-2, with unresolved D. Trimming removed 5 bases at V and 1 base at J, with 8 bases between. The CDR3 extends over 13 amino acids. The germline V gene has CDR1 MNHEY and CDR2 SMNVEV (reference sequence).

This clonotype was seen ten or more times. The chain links TRBV27 to TRBJ1-2; 7 nucleotides agree with TRBD1. J gave up 2 bases and V 6 bases, and 3 bases lay outside the gene matches. Germline CDR1 MNHEY, CDR2 SMNVEV (reference sequence). CDR3 length equals 13 residues. The CDR3, as DNA: TGTGCCAGCAGGCTGACAGGGAACTATGGCTACACCTTC. Protein product: CASRLTGNYGYTF.

This clonotype was counted ten times or more. The CDR3 coding sequence is TGCGCCAGCAGCCTAGGCGGGACAGGGGCCAAAAACATTCAGTACTTC. Translated, it gives CASSLGGTGAKNIQYF. The genes are TRBV5-1 and TRBJ2-4, with TRBD1 identical over 9 bases. The CDR3 is 16 residues long. V lost 4 bases to trimming and J lost 1 base; unmatched junction nucleotides: 6. Germline CDR1 reads SGHRS; CDR2 reads YFSETQ.

This clonotype turned up a few times. The gene calls are TRBV6-5 and TRBJ1-2; D is ambiguous. Trimming cost V 6 bases and J 2 bases, with 13 bases left between them. Per the germline V gene, CDR1 is MNHEY and CDR2 is SVGAGI. This CDR3 comprises 14 residues. Here the CDR3 DNA reads TGTGCCAGCAGCCCCTCTCCCATAAACTATGGCTACACCTTC. Translated: CASSPSPINYGYTF.

Relative to its sample, this clonotype is medium-sized. This sequence joins TRBV20-1 and TRBJ2-5; TRBD1 might be the D (6 bases). CDR1 is DFQATT, CDR2 SNEGSKA, per germline (reference sequence). Trimming cost V 7 bases and J 5 bases, with 8 bases left between them. This CDR3 has 10 amino acids. Here the CDR3 reads CSVGAETQYF. CDR3 DNA: TGCAGTGTGGGGGCTGAGACCCAGTACTTC.

This clonotype has at least ten counts. This chain uses TRBV5-6 with TRBJ2-7; TRBD2 might be the D (6 bases). The germline V gene has CDR1 SGHDT and CDR2 YYEEEE. Trimming cost V 0 bases and J 2 bases, with 9 bases left between them. The CDR3 is 14 residues long. The CDR3 DNA is TGTGCCAGCAGCTTGGGGGGGGTCGCCTACGAGCAGTACTTC. It specifies CASSLGGVAYEQYF.

There are many counts of this clonotype. The CDR3 bases are TGTGCCAGTAGTGCCACTCGAGAGACCCAGTACTTC. Translating gives CASSATRETQYF. This rearrangement joins TRBV19 to TRBJ2-5; no firm D call. Germline V gene lookup returns CDR1 LNHDA and CDR2 SQIVND (reference sequence). The CDR3 extends over 12 amino acids. The ends were cut back, 5 bases at V and 4 bases at J, with 8 bases in the middle.

CDR3 residues: CASSAQGSGNTIYF. The CDR3, as DNA: TGTGCCAGCAGCGCACAGGGCTCTGGAAACACCATATATTTT. The chain joins TRBV2 to TRBJ1-3; maybe TRBD1 (6 bases). Germline V gives CDR1 SNHLY, CDR2 FYNNEI. The CDR3 length is 14 residues. Trimming took off 6 bases at V and 0 bases at J, with 9 bases between the two ends.

This clonotype has ten or more counts. The V gene is TRBV20-1, the J gene TRBJ2-1; a possible D gene is TRBD2 (6 bases). Germline assignment: CDR1 DFQATT and CDR2 SNEGSKA (reference sequence). The V end was cut by 0 bases, the J end by 0 bases, with 12 bases between. This CDR3 has 16 residues. The CDR3 region has the DNA TGCAGTGCTAGAGATCGAACGGGAGACTCCTACAATGAGCAGTTCTTC. Its translation: CSARDRTGDSYNEQFF.

Ten or more counts support this clonotype. V gene TRBV7-2 combines with J gene TRBJ2-7; 8 bases line up with TRBD1. This CDR3 region has 15 residues. V dropped 5 bases and J dropped 0; count of bases not matched to a gene: 6. In germline, CDR1 is SGHTA, CDR2 FQGNSA. CDR3 bases: TGTGCCAGCAGCCTGACAGGGGTAAGCTCCTACGAGCAGTACTTC. Translating it yields CASSLTGVSSYEQYF.

This clonotype occurred many times. The V gene is TRBV2, the J gene TRBJ2-2; 8 positions match TRBD1. Germline lookup yields CDR1 SNHLY and CDR2 FYNNEI. Trimming at V came to 9 bases and at J to 1 base, leaving 7 bases not matched to a gene. The CDR3 is 15 residues long. The chain's CDR3 is CARSRDRLNTGELFF. The DNA of the CDR3 is TGTGCCAGATCCCGGGACAGGCTGAACACCGGGGAGCTGTTTTTT. Full variable domain (missing parts from reference TRBV2 and TRBJ2-2): EPEVTQTPSHQVTQMGQEVILRCVPISNHLYFYWYRQILGQKVEFLVSFYNNEISEKSEIFDDQFSVERPDGSNFTLKIRSTKLEDSAMYFCARSRDRLNTGELFFGEGSRLTVL.

This clonotype was detected a few times. The rearrangement uses TRBV7-2 and TRBJ2-1, with TRBD2 matching 12 bases. The germline V gene has CDR1 SGHTA and CDR2 FQGNSA. J was trimmed by 10 bases and V by 3 bases; bases with no gene match: 7. The CDR3 length is 15 residues. The chain's CDR3 is CASSFRLAGEGEQFF. The DNA for the CDR3 is TGTGCCAGCAGCTTTCGACTAGCGGGGGAGGGAGAGCAGTTCTTC.

This clonotype occurred many times. The chain uses TRBV5-1 and TRBJ2-5, with D hard to call. Trimming shortened V by 2 bases and J by 3 bases, and 2 bases separated the two germline ends. This CDR3 is built from 11 residues. Per germline, CDR1 SGHRS and CDR2 YFSETQ. DNA of the CDR3: TGCGCCAGCAGCTTTAAAGAGACCCAGTACTTC. Amino acids: CASSFKETQYF.

This clonotype has ten or more counts. This chain links TRBV20-1 with TRBJ2-3; 11 bases match TRBD2. Germline V gene lookup returns CDR1 DFQATT and CDR2 SNEGSKA (reference sequence). This CDR3 has 14 amino acids. V lost 4 bases, J lost 2 bases, and 2 bases stayed unmatched. This CDR3 is CSANSGGDTDTQYF. The CDR3 DNA sequence: TGCAGTGCTAATAGCGGGGGGGACACAGATACGCAGTATTTT.

In this sample, this clonotype turned up many times. This rearrangement joins TRBV7-2 to TRBJ2-5, with a tentative D call TRBD1 (7 bases). The CDR3 length is 13 residues. CDR1 and CDR2 (germline): SGHTA, FQGNSA. V lost 4 bases to trimming and J lost 5 bases, with 11 bases between them. The CDR3 DNA is TGTGCCAGCAGCTCACAGGGGAGGGAGACCCAGTACTTC. It translates to CASSSQGRETQYF. The whole variable domain, filled in from reference TRBV7-2 and TRBJ2-5, reads GAGVSQSPSNKVTEKGKDVELRCDPISGHTALYWYRQSLGQGLEFLIYFQGNSAPDKSGLPSDRFSAERTGGSVSTLTIQRTQQEDSAVYLCASSSQGRETQYFGPGTRLLVL.

This clonotype was found many times. V and J are TRBV6-5 and TRBJ2-2; D uncertain. Deletions cut 6 bases from V and 2 bases from J, with 10 bases between. The CDR3 is 14 residues long. Germline values: CDR1 MNHEY, CDR2 SVGAGI. The CDR3 DNA sequence: TGTGCCAGCAGCTCCCCGGACAACACCGGGGAGCTGTTTTTT. This sequence encodes CASSSPDNTGELFF.

This clonotype was counted ten times or more. One end of the junction is discordant with germline, which a read error may explain. The V and J genes are TRBV20-1 and TRBJ2-1; 8 nucleotides match TRBD1. The CDR3 loop spans 19 amino acids. Germline lookup yields CDR1 DFQATT and CDR2 SNEGSKA (reference sequence). DNA for the CDR3: TGCAGTGCTAGTCCAGGCAGGGGGCGTACTAGGCCCTCCGACAATGAGCAGTTCTTC. Protein product: CSASPGRGRTRPSDNEQFF.

This clonotype has ten or more counts. The CDR3 nucleotides read TGTGCCTGGAGTGTAAGGGCAGATACGCAGTATTTT. Its translation is CAWSVRADTQYF. This chain uses TRBV30 with TRBJ2-3; D uncertain. Germline assignment: CDR1 GTSNPN and CDR2 SVGIG (reference sequence). The CDR3 has 12 residues. With 0 bases removed from V and 4 bases from J, the gap between germline ends came to 5 bases.

This clonotype has at least ten counts. The rearrangement joins TRBV7-8 to TRBJ2-5; perhaps TRBD1 as D (6 bases). Trimming removed 5 bases at V and 2 bases at J, with 9 bases between. The CDR3 loop spans 13 amino acids. Per germline, CDR1 SGHVS and CDR2 FQNEAQ. The CDR3 nucleotides read TGTGCCAGCAGCCTGGGACATCAAGAGACCCAGTACTTC. Protein product: CASSLGHQETQYF.

This clonotype was picked up many times. The V call is TRBV20-1, the J call TRBJ1-1; 9 bases agree with TRBD1. With V trimmed by 1 base and J by 8 bases, 8 bases remained unmatched. Looked up from germline, CDR1 is DFQATT and CDR2 is SNEGSKA (reference sequence). This CDR3 has 14 residues. The CDR3 nucleotides read TGCAGTGCTAGAGCCAGCGGGGACAGGGAGGAAGCTTTCTTT. Amino acid sequence: CSARASGDREEAFF.